These 11 T cell receptor beta chains were sequenced from one sample in a study of T cells after posttransplantation cyclophosphamide. Clones were sequenced by immunoSEQ multiplex PCR, and TCRdb holds only the in-frame ones, with some missing. This table holds some 17,000 clones, roughly four fifths found once. A marrow graft followed busulfan-fludarabine conditioning, with cyclophosphamide on days +3 and +4. Sample: CD8+ T cells sorted from PBMCs, taken 1,800 to 2,000 days after a stem cell transplant with posttransplant cyclophosphamide. The receptors stem from a female patient between 35 and 55 years old who received an allogeneic stem cell transplant from a related donor, was CMV-positive, and had no GVHD. Part of the T cell pool may stem from the graft donor.

CDR3 region: CASSYSIQGFEAFF. The CDR3 bases are TGTGCCAGCAGTTACTCGATCCAGGGTTTTGAAGCTTTCTTT. This sequence joins TRBV6-5 and TRBJ1-1; TRBD1 might be the D (5 bases). CDR3 size: 14 residues. The ends were cut back, 0 bases at V and 7 bases at J, with 12 bases in the middle. The germline V gene has CDR1 MNHEY and CDR2 SVGAGI.

This sequence joins TRBV27 and TRBJ2-7; tentatively, D is TRBD1 (6 bases). V shed 3 bases and J shed 7 bases, with 16 bases lying between them. Germline V gene sequence: CDR1 MNHEY, CDR2 SMNVEV (reference sequence). CDR3 size: 14 residues. CDR3 nucleotide sequence: TGTGCCAGCAGTTTTACCGGGACAATGGGGGAGCAGTACTTC. Residues: CASSFTGTMGEQYF.

The genes are TRBV27 and TRBJ1-1, with D perhaps matching TRBD1 (5 bases). Germline loops: CDR1 MNHEY, CDR2 SMNVEV (reference sequence). With 5 bases removed from V and 6 bases from J, the gap between germline ends came to 16 bases. The CDR3 length is 14 residues. This CDR3 is CASSLGLTRAEAFF. The CDR3 DNA sequence: TGTGCCAGCAGTCTGGGACTAACAAGGGCTGAAGCTTTCTTT.

This chain uses TRBV6-1 with TRBJ2-3; no clear D. Trimming left V 2 bases short and J 1 base short, with 7 bases between. The CDR3 extends over 14 amino acids. Germline V gene data show CDR1 as MNHNS and CDR2 as SASEGT. The CDR3 here is CASSEWPGTDTQYF. DNA of the CDR3: TGTGCCAGCAGTGAATGGCCCGGCACAGATACGCAGTATTTT.

The chain employs TRBV27 and TRBJ1-1, with 10 bases identical to TRBD1. With V trimmed by 4 bases and J by 2 bases, 4 bases remained unmatched. The CDR3 is 15 residues long. The germline V gene encodes CDR1 MNHEY and CDR2 SMNVEV (reference sequence). The CDR3 here is CASSSRQGANTEAFF. DNA for the CDR3: TGTGCCAGCAGTTCCCGACAGGGGGCTAACACTGAAGCTTTCTTT.

This chain connects TRBV11-2 to TRBJ1-5; perhaps TRBD1 as D (5 bases). CDR1 and CDR2 from the germline V gene are SGHAT and FQNNGV. V was clipped by 2 bases and J by 6 bases, with 11 bases between them. The CDR3 contains 14 residues. The CDR3 loop is CASSLWGGSQPQHF. The CDR3 bases are TGTGCCAGCAGCTTATGGGGGGGAAGTCAGCCCCAGCATTTT.

V usage is TRBV19 and J usage is TRBJ2-7; 10 bases match TRBD1. Germline CDR1 is LNHDA and CDR2 is SQIVND (reference sequence). This CDR3 is 15 amino acids long. J lost 3 bases, V lost 5 bases, and 7 bases had no gene match. The chain's CDR3 is CASSPRTGGGYEQYF. CDR3 bases: TGTGCCAGTAGTCCGCGGACAGGGGGTGGCTACGAGCAGTACTTC. Full variable domain (rest looked up from reference TRBV19 and TRBJ2-7): DGGITQSPKYLFRKEGQNVTLSCEQNLNHDAMYWYRQDPGQGLRLIYYSQIVNDFQKGDIAEGYSVSREKKESFPLTVTSAQKNPTAFYLCASSPRTGGGYEQYFGPGTRLTVT.

J is TRBJ2-2 and V is TRBV6-1; D perhaps matches TRBD1 (5 bases). The germline gives CDR1 MNHNS, CDR2 SASEGT. This CDR3 has 12 amino acids. Deletions cut 3 bases from V and 8 bases from J, with 7 bases between. The chain's CDR3 is CASSDRAGELFF. Here the CDR3 DNA reads TGTGCCAGCAGTGACAGGGCTGGGGAGCTGTTTTTT.

The chain joins TRBV6-4 to TRBJ1-2; 7 nucleotides agree with TRBD1. This CDR3 has 15 amino acids. Looked up from germline, CDR1 is MRHNA and CDR2 is SNTAGT. Trimming cost V 5 bases and J 0 bases; bases outside gene matches: 6. CDR3 protein: CASSTNRGPNYGYTF. For the CDR3, the DNA is TGTGCCAGCAGTACGAACAGGGGCCCTAACTATGGCTACACCTTC.

The chain joins TRBV4-2 to TRBJ2-7, with D tentatively TRBD2 (7 bases). The CDR3 length is 15 residues. Trimming took off 0 bases at V and 4 bases at J, with 13 bases between the two ends. Germline lookup yields CDR1 LGHNA and CDR2 YNFKEQ. In DNA, the CDR3 is TGTGCCAGCAGCCAAGACGAGGGGGGGGTTTACGAGCAGTACTTC. It codes for CASSQDEGGVYEQYF.

The CDR3 region has the DNA TGTGCCAGCAGCCCAGGGGGCGGAGGTCCCTACGAGCAGTACTTC. Amino acid sequence: CASSPGGGGPYEQYF. V is TRBV5-8 and J is TRBJ2-7; 8 bases fit TRBD1. Losses at the gene ends were 4 bases for V and 2 bases for J; bases not matched to a gene: 8. CDR3 length: 15 amino acids. Germline V gene sequence: CDR1 SGHTS, CDR2 YDEGEE.